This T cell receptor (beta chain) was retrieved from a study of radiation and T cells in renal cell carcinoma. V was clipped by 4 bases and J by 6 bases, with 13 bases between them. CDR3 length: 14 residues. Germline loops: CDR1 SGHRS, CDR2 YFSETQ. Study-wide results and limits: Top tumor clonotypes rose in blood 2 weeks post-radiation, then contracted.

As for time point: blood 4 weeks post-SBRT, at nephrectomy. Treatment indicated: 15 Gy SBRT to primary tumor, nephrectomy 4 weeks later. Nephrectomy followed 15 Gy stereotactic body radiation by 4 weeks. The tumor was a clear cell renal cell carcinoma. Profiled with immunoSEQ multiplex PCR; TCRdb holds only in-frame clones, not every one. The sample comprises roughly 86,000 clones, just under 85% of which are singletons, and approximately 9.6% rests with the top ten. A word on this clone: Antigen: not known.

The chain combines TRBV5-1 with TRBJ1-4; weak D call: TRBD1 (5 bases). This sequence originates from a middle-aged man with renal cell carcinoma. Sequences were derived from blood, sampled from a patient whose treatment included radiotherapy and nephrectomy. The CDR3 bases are TGCGCCAGCAGCCGAGATAGGGGTCATGAAAAACTGTTTTTT. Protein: CASSRDRGHEKLFF.